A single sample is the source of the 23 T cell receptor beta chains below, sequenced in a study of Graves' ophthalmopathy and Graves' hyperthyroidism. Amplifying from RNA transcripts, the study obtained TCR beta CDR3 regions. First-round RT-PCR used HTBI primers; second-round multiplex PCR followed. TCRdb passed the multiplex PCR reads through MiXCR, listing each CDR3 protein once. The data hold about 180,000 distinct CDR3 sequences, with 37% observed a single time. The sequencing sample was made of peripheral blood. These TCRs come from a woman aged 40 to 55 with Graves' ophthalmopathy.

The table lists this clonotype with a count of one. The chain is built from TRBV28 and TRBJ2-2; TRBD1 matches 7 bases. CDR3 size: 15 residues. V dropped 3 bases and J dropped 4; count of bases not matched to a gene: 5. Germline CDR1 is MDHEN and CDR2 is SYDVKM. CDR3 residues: CASSLRGRVTGELFF. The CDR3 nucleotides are TGTGCCAGCAGTTTGAGGGGGCGCGTCACCGGGGAGCTGTTTTTT.

The DNA of the CDR3 is TGCAGTGCTAGATCCGACGCCACCTACGAGCAGTACTTC. Translated, it gives CSARSDATYEQYF. The genes are TRBV20-1 and TRBJ2-7; D is ambiguous. Per germline, CDR1 DFQATT and CDR2 SNEGSKA (reference sequence). Trimming stripped 2 bases from V and 2 bases from J, with 10 bases between. The length of the CDR3 is 13 residues.

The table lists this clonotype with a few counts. The CDR3 protein is CASSPRGVSPLHF. CDR3 nucleotides: TGTGCCAGCAGTCCACGGGGGGTTTCGCCCCTCCACTTT. This chain uses TRBV27 with TRBJ1-6, with D possibly being TRBD1 (5 bases). The CDR3 sequence is 13 residues long. CDR1 is MNHEY, CDR2 SMNVEV, per germline (reference sequence). V lost 5 bases, J lost 13 bases, and 15 bases lay in between.

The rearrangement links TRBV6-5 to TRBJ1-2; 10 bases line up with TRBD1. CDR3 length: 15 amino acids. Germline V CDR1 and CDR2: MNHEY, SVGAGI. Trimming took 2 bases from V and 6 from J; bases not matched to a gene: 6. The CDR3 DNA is TGTGCCAGCAGTTACCCTTCGACAGGGGGCAATGGCTACACCTTC. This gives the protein CASSYPSTGGNGYTF.

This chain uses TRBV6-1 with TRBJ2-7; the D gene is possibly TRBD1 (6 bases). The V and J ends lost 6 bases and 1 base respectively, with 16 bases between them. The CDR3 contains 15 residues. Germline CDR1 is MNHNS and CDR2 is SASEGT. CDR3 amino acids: CASSDRLRKSYEQYF. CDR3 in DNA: TGTGCCAGCAGCGACAGGCTGCGGAAGTCCTACGAGCAGTACTTC.

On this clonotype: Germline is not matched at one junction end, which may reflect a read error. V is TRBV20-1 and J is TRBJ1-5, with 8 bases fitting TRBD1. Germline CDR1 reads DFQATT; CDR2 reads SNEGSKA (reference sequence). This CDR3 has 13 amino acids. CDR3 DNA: TGCAGTGCTAGAGCAGGGGGCAATCAGCCCCAGCGTTTT. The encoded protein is CSARAGGNQPQRF.

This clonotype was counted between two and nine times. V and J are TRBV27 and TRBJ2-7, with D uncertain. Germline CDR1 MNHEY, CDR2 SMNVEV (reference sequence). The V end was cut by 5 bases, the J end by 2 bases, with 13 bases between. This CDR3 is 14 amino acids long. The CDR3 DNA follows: TGTGCCAGCAGTAGTGGCGGCTATCCCTACGAGCAGTACTTC. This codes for CASSSGGYPYEQYF.

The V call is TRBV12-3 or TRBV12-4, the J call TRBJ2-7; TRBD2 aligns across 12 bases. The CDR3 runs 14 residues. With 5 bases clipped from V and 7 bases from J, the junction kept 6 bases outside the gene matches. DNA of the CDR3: TGTGCCAGCAGTAAAAACGGACTAGCGGGAGAGCAGTACTTC. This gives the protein CASSKNGLAGEQYF.

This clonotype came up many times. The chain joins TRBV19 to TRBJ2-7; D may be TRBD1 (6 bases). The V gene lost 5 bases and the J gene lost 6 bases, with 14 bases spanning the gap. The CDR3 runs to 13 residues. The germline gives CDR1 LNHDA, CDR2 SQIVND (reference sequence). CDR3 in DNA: TGTGCCAGTAGTTTTCCAGGGGTGAGCGAGCAGTACTTC. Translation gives CASSFPGVSEQYF.

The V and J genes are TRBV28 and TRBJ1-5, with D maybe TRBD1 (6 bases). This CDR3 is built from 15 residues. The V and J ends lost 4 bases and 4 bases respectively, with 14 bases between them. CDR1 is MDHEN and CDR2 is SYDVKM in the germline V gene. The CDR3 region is CASSSTRDINQPQHF. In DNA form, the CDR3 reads TGTGCCAGCAGTTCTACCCGGGACATTAATCAGCCCCAGCATTTT.

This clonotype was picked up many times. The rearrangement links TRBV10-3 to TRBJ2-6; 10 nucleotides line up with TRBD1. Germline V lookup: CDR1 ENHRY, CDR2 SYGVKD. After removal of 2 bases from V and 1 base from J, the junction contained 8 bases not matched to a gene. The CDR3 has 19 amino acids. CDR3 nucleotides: TGTGCCATCAGTGAGACTATGGGACAGGGGACATCTGGGGCCAACGTCCTGACTTTC. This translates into CAISETMGQGTSGANVLTF.

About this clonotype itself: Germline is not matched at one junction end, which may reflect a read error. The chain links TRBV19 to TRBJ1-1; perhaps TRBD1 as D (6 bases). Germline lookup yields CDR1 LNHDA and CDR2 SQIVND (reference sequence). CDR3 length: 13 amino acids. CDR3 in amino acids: CAASMGDTTEAFF. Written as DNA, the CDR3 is TGTGCCGCCTCAATGGGGGACACCACTGAGGCTTTCTTT.

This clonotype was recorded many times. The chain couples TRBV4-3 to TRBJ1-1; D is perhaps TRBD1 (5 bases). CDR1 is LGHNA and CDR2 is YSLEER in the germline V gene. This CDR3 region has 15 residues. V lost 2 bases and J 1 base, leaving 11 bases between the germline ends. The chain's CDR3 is CASSQSPQGNTEAFF. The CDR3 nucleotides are TGCGCCAGCAGCCAAAGCCCTCAGGGGAACACTGAAGCTTTCTTT.

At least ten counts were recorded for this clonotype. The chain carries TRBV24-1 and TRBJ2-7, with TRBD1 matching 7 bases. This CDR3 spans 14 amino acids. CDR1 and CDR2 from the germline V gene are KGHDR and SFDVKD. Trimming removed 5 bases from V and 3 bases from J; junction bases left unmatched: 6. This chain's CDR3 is CATSASGQIYEQYF. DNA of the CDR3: TGTGCCACCAGTGCTTCGGGACAGATCTACGAGCAGTACTTC.

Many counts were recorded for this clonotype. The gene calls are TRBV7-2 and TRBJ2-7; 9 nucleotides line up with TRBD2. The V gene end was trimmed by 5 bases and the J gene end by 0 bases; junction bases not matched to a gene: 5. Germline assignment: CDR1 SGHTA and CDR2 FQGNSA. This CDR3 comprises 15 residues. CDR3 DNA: TGTGCCAGCAGCACGGGGACTAGCTTCTCCTACGAGCAGTACTTC. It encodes CASSTGTSFSYEQYF.

In nucleotides, the CDR3 is TGTGCCAGCAGCCCCATTTCGGGACACCTTAATTCACCCCTCCACTTT. Encoded protein: CASSPISGHLNSPLHF. The V and J genes are TRBV6-1 and TRBJ1-6, with D perhaps TRBD1 (6 bases). Germline V gives CDR1 MNHNS, CDR2 SASEGT. The CDR3 covers 16 residues. The V end lost 6 bases, the J end lost 6 bases, and 18 bases lay between the germline ends.

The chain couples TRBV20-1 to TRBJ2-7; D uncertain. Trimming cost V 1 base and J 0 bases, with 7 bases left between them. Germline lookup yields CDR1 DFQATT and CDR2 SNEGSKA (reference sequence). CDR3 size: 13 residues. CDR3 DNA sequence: TGCAGTGCTAGAGGCCTCAGCTCCTACGAGCAGTACTTC. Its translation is CSARGLSSYEQYF.

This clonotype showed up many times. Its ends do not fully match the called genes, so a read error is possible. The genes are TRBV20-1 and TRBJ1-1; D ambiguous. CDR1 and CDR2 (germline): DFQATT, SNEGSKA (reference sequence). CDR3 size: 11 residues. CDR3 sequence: CSAPENTEASF. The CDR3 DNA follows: TGCAGTGCTCCGGAGAACACTGAAGCTTCCTTT.

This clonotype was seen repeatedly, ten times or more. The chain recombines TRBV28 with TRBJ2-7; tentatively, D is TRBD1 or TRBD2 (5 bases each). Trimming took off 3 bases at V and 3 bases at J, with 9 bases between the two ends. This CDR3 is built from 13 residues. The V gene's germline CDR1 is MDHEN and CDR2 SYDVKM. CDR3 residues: CASSFGTHYEQYF. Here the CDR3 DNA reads TGTGCCAGCAGTTTCGGGACCCACTACGAGCAGTACTTC.

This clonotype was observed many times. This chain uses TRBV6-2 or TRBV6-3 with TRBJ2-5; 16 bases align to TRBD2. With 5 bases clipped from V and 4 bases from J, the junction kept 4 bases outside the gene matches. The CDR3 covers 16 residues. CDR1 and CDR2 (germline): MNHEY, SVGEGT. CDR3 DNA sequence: TGTGCCAGCAGTCGGGGACTAGCGGGAGGGCGAGAGACCCAGTACTTC. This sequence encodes CASSRGLAGGRETQYF.

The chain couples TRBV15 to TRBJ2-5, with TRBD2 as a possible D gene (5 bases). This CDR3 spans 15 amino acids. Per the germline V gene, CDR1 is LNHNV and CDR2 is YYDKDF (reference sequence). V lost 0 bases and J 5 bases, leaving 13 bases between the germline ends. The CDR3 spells CATSRDQAGEETQYF. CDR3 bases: TGTGCCACCAGCAGAGATCAGGCCGGGGAGGAGACCCAGTACTTC.

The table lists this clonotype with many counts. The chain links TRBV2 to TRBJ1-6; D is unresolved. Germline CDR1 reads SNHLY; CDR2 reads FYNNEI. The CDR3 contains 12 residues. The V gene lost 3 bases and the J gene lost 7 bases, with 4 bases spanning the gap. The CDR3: CASSDPNSPLHF. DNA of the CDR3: TGTGCCAGCAGTGACCCGAATTCACCCCTCCACTTT. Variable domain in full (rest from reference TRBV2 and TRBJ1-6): EPEVTQTPSHQVTQMGQEVILRCVPISNHLYFYWYRQILGQKVEFLVSFYNNEISEKSEIFDDQFSVERPDGSNFTLKIRSTKLEDSAMYFCASSDPNSPLHFGNGTRLTVT.

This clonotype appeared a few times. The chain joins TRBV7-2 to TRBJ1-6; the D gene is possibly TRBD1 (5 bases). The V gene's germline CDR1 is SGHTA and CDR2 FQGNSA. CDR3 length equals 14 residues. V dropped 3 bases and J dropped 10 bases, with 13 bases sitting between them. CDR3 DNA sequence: TGTGCCAGCAGCTTCCAGGGTCCAGGGTCACCCCTCCACTTT. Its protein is CASSFQGPGSPLHF.